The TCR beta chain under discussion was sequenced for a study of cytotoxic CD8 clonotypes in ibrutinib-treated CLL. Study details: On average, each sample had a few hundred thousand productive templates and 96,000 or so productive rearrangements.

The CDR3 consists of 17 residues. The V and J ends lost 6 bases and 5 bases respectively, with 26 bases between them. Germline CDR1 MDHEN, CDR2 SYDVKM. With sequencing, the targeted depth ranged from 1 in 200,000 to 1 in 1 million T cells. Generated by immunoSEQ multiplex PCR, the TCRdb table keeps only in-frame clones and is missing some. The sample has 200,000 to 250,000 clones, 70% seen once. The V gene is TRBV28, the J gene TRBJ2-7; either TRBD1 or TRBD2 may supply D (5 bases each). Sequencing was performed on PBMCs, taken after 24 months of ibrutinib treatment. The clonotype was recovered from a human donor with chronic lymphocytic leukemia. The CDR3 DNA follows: TGTGCCAGCAGCCTTGCCCAACAAAGTCTCGGGGCCGACGAGCAGTACTTC. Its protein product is CASSLAQQSLGADEQYF.